This T cell receptor beta chain came from a study of lung T cells in sarcoidosis with Löfgren's syndrome. In the study overall: Analyses focused on Löfgren's syndrome patients. Study-wide results and limits: Shared TRAV12-1 and TRBV2 CDR3 motifs were reported across several patients. TRAV12-1 and TRBV2 were reportedly most expanded in Löfgren's patients.

Looked up from germline, CDR1 is MNHNY and CDR2 is SVGAGI (reference sequence). The junction had 5 bases not matched to a gene; V was cut back by 1 base and J by 5 bases. The CDR3 loop spans 15 amino acids. The sample holds many counts of this clonotype. Antigen: not known. TCRdb itself ran the reads through MiXCR, one entry per CDR3 protein. Found here are 60,000 or so distinct CDR3 sequences, 21% of them singletons; the top ten hold approximately 2.4%. This receptor was identified in a human donor with sarcoidosis (Löfgren's syndrome or another form), or a control subject (not recorded which). The chain carries TRBV6-6 and TRBJ1-1; 9 bases match TRBD1. Sequences were obtained from CD4+ T cells from PBMCs. The CDR3 nucleotides are TGTGCCAGCAGTTACTTCACAGGGGGCCTGACTGAAGCTTTCTTT. It yields the protein CASSYFTGGLTEAFF.